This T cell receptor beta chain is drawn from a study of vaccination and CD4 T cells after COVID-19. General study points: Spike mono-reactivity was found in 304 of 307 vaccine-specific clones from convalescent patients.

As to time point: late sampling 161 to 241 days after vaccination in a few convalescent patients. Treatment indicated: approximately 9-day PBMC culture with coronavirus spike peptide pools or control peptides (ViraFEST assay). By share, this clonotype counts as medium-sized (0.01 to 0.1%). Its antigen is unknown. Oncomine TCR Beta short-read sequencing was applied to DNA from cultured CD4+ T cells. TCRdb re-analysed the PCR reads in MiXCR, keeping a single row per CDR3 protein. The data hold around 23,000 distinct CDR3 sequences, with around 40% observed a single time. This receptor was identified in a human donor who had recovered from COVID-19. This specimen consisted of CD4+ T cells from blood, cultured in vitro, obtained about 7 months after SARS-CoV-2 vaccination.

The CDR3, as DNA: TGTGCCAGCAGCTTAACGGGGGACAGGGGCGGGTATGGCTACACCTTC. This translates into CASSLTGDRGGYGYTF. The J gene is TRBJ1-2, the V gene TRBV7-3; TRBD1 agrees at 10 bases. J was trimmed by 5 bases and V by 0 bases; bases with no gene match: 6. The germline V gene has CDR1 SGHTA and CDR2 FQGTGA. CDR3 size: 16 residues.